The rows below give T cell receptor beta chains drawn from one sample of a study of vaccination effects on CD4 cells after COVID-19. These receptors lack a known antigen. Profiling relied on immunoSEQ multiplex PCR, and the TCRdb table lists in-frame clones only, not all of them. Here the sample spans around 65,000 clones, 73% being singletons. Sequenced material: CD4+ T cells from PBMCs cultured with HCoV-229E spike peptides, taken after COVID-19 vaccination. These receptors all stem from a human donor who received a COVID-19 vaccine. Both conserved end residues are part of each CDR3. Fields, in order: D gene, V gene, J gene, clone size, CDR3 protein, CDR3 DNA. A D gene is named only where the DNA matches it firmly. Clone size is not always given. Where it is, it says once, few, many or a class for expanded clones.

NA	TRBV4-1	TRBJ1-6	NA	CASSPESFTGFLSPLHF	TGCGCCAGCAGCCCCGAATCCTTTACAGGGTTCCTTTCACCCCTCCACTTT
TRBD1	TRBV19	TRBJ1-5	NA	CASSSTGHDQPQHF	TGTGCCAGTAGTTCGACAGGGCACGACCAGCCCCAGCATTTT
NA	TRBV19	TRBJ1-1	NA	CASKVERGWAEAFF	TGTGCCTCGAAAGTCGAGCGGGGGTGGGCTGAAGCTTTCTTT
TRBD1	TRBV5-1	TRBJ1-1	once	CASSDRDRASEAFF	TGCGCCAGCAGTGACCGGGACAGGGCATCTGAAGCTTTCTTT
TRBD2	TRBV18	TRBJ2-5	NA	CASSPPSGGETQYF	TGTGCCAGCTCACCTCCGTCGGGGGGGGAGACCCAGTACTTC
NA	TRBV2	TRBJ2-5	few	CASMRAEETQYF	TGTGCCAGCATGAGGGCCGAAGAGACCCAGTACTTC
TRBD1	TRBV7-3	TRBJ1-5	NA	CASSFSRDRLRQPQHF	TGTGCCAGCAGCTTCTCCCGGGACAGGCTTCGACAGCCCCAGCATTTT
NA	TRBV5-1	TRBJ2-3	NA	CASSLVGGSDTQYF	TGCGCCAGCAGCTTGGTCGGGGGTTCAGATACGCAGTATTTT
NA	TRBV3-1/TRBV3-2	TRBJ2-3	NA	CASSQGSPNTQYF	TGTGCCAGCAGCCAAGGCAGTCCCAATACGCAGTATTTT
NA	TRBV4-1	TRBJ1-1	NA	CASSHRTAHNTEAFF	TGCGCCAGCAGCCACAGGACGGCGCACAACACTGAAGCTTTCTTT
TRBD2	TRBV19	TRBJ2-2	NA	CASSIRSSGLFTGELFF	TGTGCCAGTAGTATAAGGTCTAGCGGACTATTCACCGGGGAGCTGTTTTTT
NA	TRBV28	TRBJ2-1	NA	CASKVGPSSYNEQFF	TGTGCCAGCAAAGTCGGGCCCAGCTCCTACAATGAGCAGTTCTTC
NA	TRBV29-1	TRBJ1-5	NA	CSVRTGNPNQPQHF	TGCAGCGTTCGCACAGGGAACCCCAATCAGCCCCAGCATTTT
NA	TRBV19	TRBJ2-3	NA	CASSLWGSTDTQYF	TGTGCCAGTAGTCTCTGGGGCAGCACAGATACGCAGTATTTT
NA	TRBV19	TRBJ1-5	NA	CASSIRAGEENQPQHF	TGTGCCAGTAGTATTCGAGCCGGGGAAGAAAATCAGCCCCAGCATTTT
TRBD1	TRBV2	TRBJ2-5	NA	CASSETGSGETQYF	TGTGCCAGCAGTGAGACAGGGTCTGGGGAGACCCAGTACTTC
NA	TRBV30	TRBJ1-1	once	CAWAGTQATEAFF	TGTGCCTGGGCCGGGACACAAGCAACTGAAGCTTTCTTT
NA	TRBV12-3/TRBV12-4	TRBJ1-5	NA	CASRASSNQPQHF	TGTGCCAGCAGGGCCTCTAGCAATCAGCCCCAGCATTTT
NA	TRBV7-3	TRBJ2-1	once	CASSFARKDEQFF	TGTGCCAGCAGCTTCGCTAGGAAGGATGAGCAGTTCTTC
TRBD1	TRBV2	TRBJ1-5	NA	CASSDRGNNQPQHF	TGTGCCAGCAGCGACAGGGGAAACAATCAGCCCCAGCATTTT
NA	TRBV11-2	TRBJ2-2	NA	CASSLRRGRETTNTGELFF	TGTGCCAGCAGCTTACGACGGGGGAGAGAGACCACGAACACCGGGGAGCTGTTTTTT
TRBD1	TRBV5-1	TRBJ1-2	NA	CASSIGQAINYGYTF	TGCGCCAGCAGCATCGGACAGGCGATTAACTATGGCTACACCTTC
NA	TRBV10-3	TRBJ1-1	NA	CAISDNLGRTEAFF	TGTGCCATCAGTGATAACCTAGGGCGCACTGAAGCTTTCTTT